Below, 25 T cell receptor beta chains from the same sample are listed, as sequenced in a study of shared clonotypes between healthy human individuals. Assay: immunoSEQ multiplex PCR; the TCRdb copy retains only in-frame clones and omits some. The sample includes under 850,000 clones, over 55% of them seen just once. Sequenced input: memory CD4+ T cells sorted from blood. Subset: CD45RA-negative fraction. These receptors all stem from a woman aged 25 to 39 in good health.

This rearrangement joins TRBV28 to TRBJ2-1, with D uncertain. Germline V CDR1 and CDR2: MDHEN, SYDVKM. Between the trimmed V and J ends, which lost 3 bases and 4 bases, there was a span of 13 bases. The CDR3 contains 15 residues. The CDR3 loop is CASSFSLTLYNEQFF. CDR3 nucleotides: TGTGCCAGCAGTTTTTCCCTTACCTTATACAATGAGCAGTTCTTC.

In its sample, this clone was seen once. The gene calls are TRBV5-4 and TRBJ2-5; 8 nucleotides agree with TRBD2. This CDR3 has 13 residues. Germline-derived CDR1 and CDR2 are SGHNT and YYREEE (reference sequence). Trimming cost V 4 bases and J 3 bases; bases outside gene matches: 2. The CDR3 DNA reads TGTGCCAGCAGCCCGGGACTAGAAGAGACCCAGTACTTC. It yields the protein CASSPGLEETQYF.

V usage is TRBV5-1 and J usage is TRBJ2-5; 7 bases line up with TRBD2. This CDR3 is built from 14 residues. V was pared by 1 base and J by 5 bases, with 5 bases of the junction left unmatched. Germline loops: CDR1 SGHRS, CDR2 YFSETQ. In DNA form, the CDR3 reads TGCGCCAGCAGCTTGACCAGCGGGGTTGAGACCCAGTACTTC. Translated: CASSLTSGVETQYF.

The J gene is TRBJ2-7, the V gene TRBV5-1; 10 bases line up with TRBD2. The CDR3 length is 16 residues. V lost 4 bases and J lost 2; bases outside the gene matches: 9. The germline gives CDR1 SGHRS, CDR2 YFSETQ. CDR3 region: CASSPVGSGGAYEQYF. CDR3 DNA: TGCGCCAGCAGCCCGGTCGGCAGCGGGGGGGCCTACGAGCAGTACTTC.

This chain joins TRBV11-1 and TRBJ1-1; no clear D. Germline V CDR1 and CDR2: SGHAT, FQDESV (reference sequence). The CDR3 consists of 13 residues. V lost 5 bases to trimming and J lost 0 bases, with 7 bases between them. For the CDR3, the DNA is TGTGCCAGCAGCCAGCAGATGAACACTGAAGCTTTCTTT. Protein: CASSQQMNTEAFF.

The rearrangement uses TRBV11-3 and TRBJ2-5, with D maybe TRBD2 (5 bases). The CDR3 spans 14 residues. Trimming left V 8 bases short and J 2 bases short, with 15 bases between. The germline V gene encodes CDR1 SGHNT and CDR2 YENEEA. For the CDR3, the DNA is TGTGCCAGCGGGAGCGGTGCCTTTCAAGAGACCCAGTACTTC. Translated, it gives CASGSGAFQETQYF.

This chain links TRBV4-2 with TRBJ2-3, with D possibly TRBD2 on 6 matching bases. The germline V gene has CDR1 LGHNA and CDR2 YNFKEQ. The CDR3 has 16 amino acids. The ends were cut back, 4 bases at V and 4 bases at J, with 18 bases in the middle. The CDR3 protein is CASSPSKGGWPDTQYF. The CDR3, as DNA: TGTGCCAGCAGCCCAAGCAAGGGAGGTTGGCCAGATACGCAGTATTTT.

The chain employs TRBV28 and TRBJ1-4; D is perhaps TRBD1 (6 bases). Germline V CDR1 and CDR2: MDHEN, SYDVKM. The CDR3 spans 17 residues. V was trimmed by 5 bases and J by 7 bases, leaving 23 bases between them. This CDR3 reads CASSANSGGARREKLFF. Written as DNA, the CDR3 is TGTGCCAGCAGTGCGAATTCGGGGGGCGCAAGGCGTGAAAAACTGTTTTTT.

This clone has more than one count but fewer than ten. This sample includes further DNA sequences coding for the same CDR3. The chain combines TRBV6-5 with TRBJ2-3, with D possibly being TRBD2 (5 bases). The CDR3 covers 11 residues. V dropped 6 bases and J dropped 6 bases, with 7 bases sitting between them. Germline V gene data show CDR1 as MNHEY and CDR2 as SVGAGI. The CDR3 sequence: CASRRGDTQYF. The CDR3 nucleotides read TGTGCCAGCAGAAGAGGGGATACGCAGTATTTT.

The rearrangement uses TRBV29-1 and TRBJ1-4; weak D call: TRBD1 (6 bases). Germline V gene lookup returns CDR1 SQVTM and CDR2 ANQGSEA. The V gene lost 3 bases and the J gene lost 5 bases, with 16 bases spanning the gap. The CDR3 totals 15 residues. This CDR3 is CSVEGYSGANEKLFF. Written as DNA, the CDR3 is TGCAGCGTTGAGGGGTACTCGGGGGCGAATGAAAAACTGTTTTTT.

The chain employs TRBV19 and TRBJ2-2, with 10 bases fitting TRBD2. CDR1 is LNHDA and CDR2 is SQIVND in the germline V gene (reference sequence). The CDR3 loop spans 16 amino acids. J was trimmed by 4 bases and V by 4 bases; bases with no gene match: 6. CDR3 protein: CASSKREGPGTGELFF. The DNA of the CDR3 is TGTGCCAGTAGTAAGCGGGAGGGCCCGGGCACCGGGGAGCTGTTTTTT.

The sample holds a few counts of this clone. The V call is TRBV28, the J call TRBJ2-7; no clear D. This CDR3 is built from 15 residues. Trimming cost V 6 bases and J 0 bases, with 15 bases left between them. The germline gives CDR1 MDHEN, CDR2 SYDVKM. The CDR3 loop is CASRSAAGSSYEQYF. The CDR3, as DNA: TGTGCCAGCAGGTCGGCGGCAGGTAGCTCCTACGAGCAGTACTTC. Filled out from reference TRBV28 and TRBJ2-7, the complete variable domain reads DVKVTQSSRYLVKRTGEKVFLECVQDMDHENMFWYRQDPGLGLRLIYFSYDVKMKEKGDIPEGYSVSREKKERFSLILESASTNQTSMYLCASRSAAGSSYEQYFGPGTRLTVT.

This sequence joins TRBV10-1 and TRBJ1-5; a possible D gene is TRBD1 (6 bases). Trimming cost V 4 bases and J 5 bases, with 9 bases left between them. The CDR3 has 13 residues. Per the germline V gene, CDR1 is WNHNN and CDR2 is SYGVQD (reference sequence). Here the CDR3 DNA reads TGCGCCAGCAGTGCCACAGGGCATCAGCCCCAGCATTTT. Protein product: CASSATGHQPQHF.

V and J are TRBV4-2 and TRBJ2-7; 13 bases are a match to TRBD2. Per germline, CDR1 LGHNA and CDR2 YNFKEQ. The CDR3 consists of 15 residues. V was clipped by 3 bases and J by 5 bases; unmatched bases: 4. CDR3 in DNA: TGTGCCAGCAGCCAGCGACTAGCGGGAGGCGACGAGCAGTACTTC. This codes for CASSQRLAGGDEQYF.

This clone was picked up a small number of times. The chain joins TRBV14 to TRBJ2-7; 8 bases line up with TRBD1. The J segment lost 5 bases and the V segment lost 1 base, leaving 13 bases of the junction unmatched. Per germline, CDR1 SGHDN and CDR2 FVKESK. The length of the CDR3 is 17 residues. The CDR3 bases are TGTGCCAGCAGCCAAGGTTTTCCGCGGACAGGGTTCCACGAGCAGTACTTC. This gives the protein CASSQGFPRTGFHEQYF. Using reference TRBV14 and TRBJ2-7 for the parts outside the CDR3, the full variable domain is EAGVTQFPSHSVIEKGQTVTLRCDPISGHDNLYWYRRVMGKEIKFLLHFVKESKQDESGMPNNRFLAERTGGTYSTLKVQPAELEDSGVYFCASSQGFPRTGFHEQYFGPGTRLTVT.

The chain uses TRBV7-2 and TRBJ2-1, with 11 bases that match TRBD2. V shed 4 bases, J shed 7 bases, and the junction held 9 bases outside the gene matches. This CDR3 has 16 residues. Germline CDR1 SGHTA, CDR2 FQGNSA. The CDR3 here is CASSSLLAGVGNEQFF. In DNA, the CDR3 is TGTGCCAGCAGCTCTCTACTAGCGGGAGTAGGGAATGAGCAGTTCTTC.

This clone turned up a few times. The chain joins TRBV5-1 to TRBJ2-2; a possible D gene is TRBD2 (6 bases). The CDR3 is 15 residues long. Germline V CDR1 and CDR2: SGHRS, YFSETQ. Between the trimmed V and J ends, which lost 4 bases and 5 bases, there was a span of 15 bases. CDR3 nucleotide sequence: TGCGCCAGCAGCCGCCCGGGGGAGTGGACCGGGGAGCTGTTTTTT. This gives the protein CASSRPGEWTGELFF.

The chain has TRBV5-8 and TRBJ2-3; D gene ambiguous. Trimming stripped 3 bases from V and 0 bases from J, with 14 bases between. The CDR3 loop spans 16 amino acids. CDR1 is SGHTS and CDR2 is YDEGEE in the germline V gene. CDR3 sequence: CASSSHGHSSTDTQYF. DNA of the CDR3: TGTGCCAGCAGCTCCCACGGGCATTCTAGCACAGATACGCAGTATTTT.

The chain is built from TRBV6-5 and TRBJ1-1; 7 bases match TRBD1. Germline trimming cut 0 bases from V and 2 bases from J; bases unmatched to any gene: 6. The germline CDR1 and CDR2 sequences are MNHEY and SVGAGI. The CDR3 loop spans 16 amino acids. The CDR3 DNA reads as TGTGCCAGCAGTTACTCGACGGACAGGATTAACACTGAAGCTTTCTTT. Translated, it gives CASSYSTDRINTEAFF.

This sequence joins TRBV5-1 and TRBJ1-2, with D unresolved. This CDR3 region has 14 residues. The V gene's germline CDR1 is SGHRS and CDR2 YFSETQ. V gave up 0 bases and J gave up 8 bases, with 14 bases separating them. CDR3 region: CASSLEDVGGGYTF. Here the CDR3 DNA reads TGCGCCAGCAGCTTGGAGGACGTCGGTGGAGGCTACACCTTC.

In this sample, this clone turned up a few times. The CDR3 DNA sequence: TGTGCAAGTCGCCAAAGAGAGACCCAGTACTTC. It yields the protein CASRQRETQYF. This chain uses TRBV12-2 with TRBJ2-5. TRBV12-2 is classified as a pseudogene. CDR3 length: 11 residues.

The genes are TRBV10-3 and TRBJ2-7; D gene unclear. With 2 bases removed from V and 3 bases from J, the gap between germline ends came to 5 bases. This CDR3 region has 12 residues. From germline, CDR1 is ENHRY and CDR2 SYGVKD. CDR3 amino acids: CAISEASYEQYF. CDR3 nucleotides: TGTGCCATCAGTGAGGCGAGCTACGAGCAGTACTTC.

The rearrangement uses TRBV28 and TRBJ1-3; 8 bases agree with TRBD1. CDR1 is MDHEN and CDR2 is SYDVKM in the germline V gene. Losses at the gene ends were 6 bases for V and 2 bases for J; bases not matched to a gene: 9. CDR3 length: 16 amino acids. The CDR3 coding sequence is TGTGCCAGCAGACCAGACAGGGGACTCGCTGGAAACACCATATATTTT. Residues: CASRPDRGLAGNTIYF. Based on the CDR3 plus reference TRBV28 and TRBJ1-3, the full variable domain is DVKVTQSSRYLVKRTGEKVFLECVQDMDHENMFWYRQDPGLGLRLIYFSYDVKMKEKGDIPEGYSVSREKKERFSLILESASTNQTSMYLCASRPDRGLAGNTIYFGEGSWLTVV.

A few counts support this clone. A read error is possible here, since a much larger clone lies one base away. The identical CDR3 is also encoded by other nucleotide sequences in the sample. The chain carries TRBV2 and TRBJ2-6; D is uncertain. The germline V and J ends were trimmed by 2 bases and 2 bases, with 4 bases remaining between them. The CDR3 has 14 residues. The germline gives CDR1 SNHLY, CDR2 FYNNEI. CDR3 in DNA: TGTGCCAGCAGTGAACGAGCTGGGGCCAACGTCCTGACTTTC. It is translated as CASSERAGANVLTF.

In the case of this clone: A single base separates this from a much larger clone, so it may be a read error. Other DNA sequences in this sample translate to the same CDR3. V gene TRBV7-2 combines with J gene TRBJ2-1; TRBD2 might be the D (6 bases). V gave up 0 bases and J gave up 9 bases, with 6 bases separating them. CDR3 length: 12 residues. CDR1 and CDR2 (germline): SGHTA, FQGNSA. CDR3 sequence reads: CASSLAGGEQFF. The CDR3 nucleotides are TGTGCCAGCAGCTTAGCGGGGGGTGAGCAGTTCTTC.